The 24 T cell receptor beta chains presented below share a single source sample, sequenced in a study of T cell changes during pregnancy in multiple sclerosis. Produced via immunoSEQ multiplex PCR; TCRdb's table is partial and in-frame only. The data hold roughly 54,000 clones, with about 90% observed a single time. This specimen was CD4+ T cells from peripheral blood mononuclear cells, taken after pregnancy. The receptors originated from a female donor with multiple sclerosis, enrolled in a pregnancy study.

The chain is built from TRBV6-6 and TRBJ2-5, with 9 nucleotides matching TRBD1. The CDR3 sequence is 15 residues long. Germline CDR1 MNHNY, CDR2 SVGAGI (reference sequence). The trim removed 5 bases at V and 1 base at J, leaving 5 bases unmatched. In DNA form, the CDR3 reads TGTGCCAGCAGTCGGACAGGGGCGACCCAAGAGACCCAGTACTTC. Amino acid sequence: CASSRTGATQETQYF.

This clone was seen only once. The CDR3 DNA follows: TGTGCCAGCAGTGGAATCACGAGCTATCAGCCCCAGCATTTT. Its translation is CASSGITSYQPQHF. The chain recombines TRBV25-1 with TRBJ1-5; unclear D gene. The ends were cut back, 4 bases at V and 5 bases at J, with 12 bases in the middle. This CDR3 comprises 14 residues. Germline values: CDR1 MGHDK, CDR2 SYGVNS.

J is TRBJ2-5 and V is TRBV5-4, with a weak D call TRBD2 (5 bases). Trimming took off 1 base at V and 5 bases at J, with 9 bases between the two ends. From germline, CDR1 is SGHNT and CDR2 YYREEE (reference sequence). This CDR3 is 13 amino acids long. CDR3 sequence reads: CASSLFSVETQYF. The CDR3 coding sequence is TGTGCCAGCAGCTTGTTTAGCGTCGAGACCCAGTACTTC.

This rearrangement joins TRBV5-1 to TRBJ1-2; D is undetermined. V shed 0 bases and J shed 1 base, with 16 bases lying between them. The CDR3 has 17 amino acids. Germline CDR1 and CDR2: SGHRS and YFSETQ. The CDR3 protein is CASSLEEREVINYGYTF. The CDR3 nucleotides are TGCGCCAGCAGCTTGGAGGAGAGGGAGGTAATTAACTATGGCTACACCTTC.

The count of this clone is one. The chain combines TRBV6-4 with TRBJ2-1, with TRBD2 identical over 10 bases. CDR3 size: 14 residues. The trim removed 6 bases at V and 10 bases at J, leaving 9 bases unmatched. Germline-derived CDR1 and CDR2 are MRHNA and SNTAGT. CDR3 protein: CASSPQRGGREQFF. The CDR3 DNA sequence: TGTGCCAGCAGCCCTCAGCGGGGGGGCCGCGAGCAGTTCTTC.

This sequence joins TRBV28 and TRBJ2-1; D gene ambiguous. V lost 4 bases and J lost 0, with 7 bases in between. CDR3 length: 14 amino acids. Germline values: CDR1 MDHEN, CDR2 SYDVKM. The CDR3 loop is CASSSVSSYNEQFF. The CDR3 DNA reads TGTGCCAGCAGTTCCGTGAGCTCCTACAATGAGCAGTTCTTC.

This clone has just one count. V usage is TRBV14 and J usage is TRBJ2-7; D might be TRBD1 (6 bases). Trimming shortened V by 3 bases and J by 2 bases, and 8 bases separated the two germline ends. Germline assignment: CDR1 SGHDN and CDR2 FVKESK. The CDR3 consists of 13 residues. The CDR3 region is CASSQTGPYEQYF. As DNA, the CDR3 is TGTGCCAGCAGCCAGACAGGCCCCTACGAGCAGTACTTC.

V usage is TRBV6-6 and J usage is TRBJ1-1; D might be TRBD1 (6 bases). V was cut by 7 bases and J by 1 base, with 10 bases left in between. In germline, CDR1 is MNHNY, CDR2 SVGAGI (reference sequence). The CDR3 has 13 residues. As DNA, the CDR3 is TGTGCCAGCATCAGACAGGCGAACACTGAAGCTTTCTTT. Amino acids: CASIRQANTEAFF.

The V and J genes are TRBV5-4 and TRBJ1-2; 9 nucleotides line up with TRBD1. This CDR3 comprises 14 residues. The ends lost 4 bases at V and 5 bases at J; junction bases unmatched: 6. Per germline, CDR1 SGHNT and CDR2 YYREEE (reference sequence). The CDR3 bases are TGTGCCAGCAGCCGCGACAGGGGGTCTTATGGCTACACCTTC. Its protein product is CASSRDRGSYGYTF.

J is TRBJ1-4 and V is TRBV7-2; 7 bases map to TRBD1. This CDR3 contains 16 residues. Trimming took 2 bases from V and 4 from J; bases not matched to a gene: 7. The germline gives CDR1 SGHTA, CDR2 FQGNSA. The CDR3 protein is CASSLYQGVGNEKLFF. The CDR3 nucleotides are TGTGCCAGCAGCTTATACCAGGGGGTCGGTAATGAAAAACTGTTTTTT.

This chain uses TRBV19 with TRBJ2-3; possible D gene TRBD2, 6 bases. The CDR3 covers 15 residues. Germline V gene data show CDR1 as LNHDA and CDR2 as SQIVND (reference sequence). Trimming took off 4 bases at V and 3 bases at J, with 14 bases between the two ends. CDR3 sequence (DNA): TGTGCCAGTAGTAGAATGAGCGGGTGGACAGATACGCAGTATTTT. This sequence encodes CASSRMSGWTDTQYF.

V and J are TRBV18 and TRBJ1-2; TRBD1 matches 7 bases. Germline CDR1 reads KGHSH; CDR2 reads LQKENI. The CDR3 totals 13 residues. With V trimmed by 5 bases and J by 6 bases, 6 bases remained unmatched. CDR3 amino acids: CASSATGVDGYTF. The DNA of the CDR3 is TGTGCCAGCTCAGCCACAGGGGTGGATGGCTACACCTTC. The complete variable domain, with remaining parts taken from reference TRBV18 and TRBJ1-2, reads NAGVMQNPRHLVRRRGQEARLRCSPMKGHSHVYWYRQLPEEGLKFMVYLQKENIIDESGMPKERFSAEFPKEGPSILRIQQVVRGDSAAYFCASSATGVDGYTFGSGTRLTVV.

The V and J genes are TRBV21-1 and TRBJ1-1. TRBV21-1 is classified as a pseudogene. There are 10 residues in the CDR3. The CDR3 sequence is CASRLTEAFF. CDR3 coding DNA: TGTGCCAGCAGACTCACGGAAGCTTTCTTT.

This chain joins TRBV10-2 and TRBJ2-2, with D possibly matching TRBD2 (6 bases). Trimming removed 7 bases at V and 7 bases at J, with 16 bases between. The CDR3 spans 14 residues. CDR1 WSHSY and CDR2 SAAADI come from the germline V gene. The CDR3 here is CASTQREAGGELFF. The CDR3 nucleotides are TGCGCCAGCACTCAACGAGAAGCGGGCGGGGAGCTGTTTTTT.

The V and J genes are TRBV7-2 and TRBJ2-1, with 12 bases matching TRBD1. Trimming cost V 5 bases and J 8 bases; bases outside gene matches: 7. Germline loops: CDR1 SGHTA, CDR2 FQGNSA. This CDR3 comprises 15 residues. DNA for the CDR3: TGTGCCAGCAGCCGGCCCGGGACAGGGGGCGATGAGCAGTTCTTC. It is translated as CASSRPGTGGDEQFF.

V is TRBV27 and J is TRBJ1-1, with unresolved D. CDR1 is MNHEY, CDR2 SMNVEV, per germline (reference sequence). The CDR3 has 13 residues. Trimming removed 4 bases at V and 4 bases at J, with 10 bases between. The CDR3 sequence is CASSSGRGTEAFF. The CDR3 DNA follows: TGTGCCAGCAGTTCCGGCCGGGGCACTGAAGCTTTCTTT.

This sequence joins TRBV4-1 and TRBJ1-2, with D possibly being TRBD1 (6 bases). This CDR3 has 13 amino acids. The V and J ends lost 2 bases and 7 bases respectively, with 11 bases between them. Germline CDR1 MGHRA, CDR2 YSYEKL. Here the CDR3 reads CASSQTGISGYTF. CDR3 coding DNA: TGCGCCAGCAGCCAAACAGGGATCTCTGGCTACACCTTC.

This rearrangement joins TRBV18 to TRBJ1-1; 10 nucleotides line up with TRBD1. Germline loops: CDR1 KGHSH, CDR2 LQKENI. The CDR3 spans 15 residues. The ends lost 3 bases at V and 2 bases at J; junction bases unmatched: 3. CDR3 nucleotides: TGTGCCAGCTCACCGGCGACAGGGGGCAACACTGAAGCTTTCTTT. Translated, it gives CASSPATGGNTEAFF.

This clone was picked up a small number of times. The rearrangement uses TRBV5-1 and TRBJ1-1, with unresolved D. Trimming cost V 5 bases and J 1 base, with 12 bases left between them. CDR3 size: 14 residues. CDR1 is SGHRS, CDR2 YFSETQ, per germline. The CDR3 DNA follows: TGCGCCAGCAGAGTGGAGGCGGAGAACACTGAAGCTTTCTTT. It is translated as CASRVEAENTEAFF.

This chain links TRBV30 with TRBJ2-3, with D perhaps matching TRBD2 (5 bases). Germline CDR1 is GTSNPN and CDR2 is SVGIG (reference sequence). The CDR3 runs 13 residues. The V end lost 2 bases, the J end lost 5 bases, and 11 bases lay between the germline ends. DNA for the CDR3: TGTGCCTGGAGTCCAAGACTACAAGATACGCAGTATTTT. Protein product: CAWSPRLQDTQYF.

V is TRBV7-2 and J is TRBJ1-1; tentative D call: TRBD1 (5 bases). This CDR3 has 15 amino acids. The V end was cut by 1 base, the J end by 3 bases, with 12 bases between. CDR1 is SGHTA and CDR2 is FQGNSA in the germline V gene. The CDR3, as DNA: TGTGCCAGCAGCTTAGAGGGGTGGGGGGACACTGAAGCTTTCTTT. This sequence encodes CASSLEGWGDTEAFF.

The chain joins TRBV7-8 to TRBJ2-2; unclear D gene. The CDR3 is 14 amino acids. Germline V CDR1 and CDR2: SGHVS, FQNEAQ. V was trimmed by 7 bases and J by 4 bases, leaving 13 bases between them. For the CDR3, the DNA is TGTGCCAGCACCCCCAGTGAGGCCACCGGGGAGCTGTTTTTT. This sequence encodes CASTPSEATGELFF.

The CDR3 loop reads CASINEVGYGYTF. The CDR3 DNA follows: TGCGCCAGCATCAACGAGGTTGGCTATGGCTACACCTTC. The chain uses TRBV10-1 and TRBJ1-2; D is undetermined. The germline V gene encodes CDR1 WNHNN and CDR2 SYGVQD (reference sequence). Trimming stripped 7 bases from V and 4 bases from J, with 13 bases between. This CDR3 spans 13 amino acids.

V is TRBV6-1 and J is TRBJ2-5; 10 bases line up with TRBD2. Germline loops: CDR1 MNHNS, CDR2 SASEGT. The CDR3 runs to 16 residues. J gave up 5 bases and V 2 bases, and 8 bases lay outside the gene matches. CDR3 DNA sequence: TGTGCCAGCAGTGAATGGAGCGGGGGGGCCGGGGAGACCCAGTACTTC. This codes for CASSEWSGGAGETQYF.